Each of the 21 T cell receptor beta chains below was sequenced from the same sample in a study of T cells in tuberculosis. TCRdb keeps only in-frame clones here, not all; method: immunoSEQ multiplex PCR. This table holds 80,000 to 100,000 clones, approximately 91% found once. After thawing and overnight rest, PBMC were stained with GMM-loaded CD1B tetramer, viability dye and anti-CD3 for sorting. C32 glucose monomycolate from Rhodococcus equi was loaded onto the CD1B tetramers. Sample: CD1b-GMM tetramer-negative cells sorted from PBMCs. The source of these receptors is an adult woman with latent tuberculosis.

DNA of the CDR3: TGTGCCAGTAGTACGGGACTAGCGGGGGGGCCAGGTACCGGGGAGCTGTTTTTT. The encoded protein is CASSTGLAGGPGTGELFF. The chain links TRBV19 to TRBJ2-2, with TRBD2 identical over 16 bases. CDR1 and CDR2 from the germline V gene are LNHDA and SQIVND (reference sequence). Trimming at V came to 4 bases and at J to 5 bases, leaving 7 bases not matched to a gene. The CDR3 contains 18 residues.

This clone was counted a single time. As DNA, the CDR3 is TGTGCCAGCAGTTTATTGGAAGGGGGCGGTTCCGGTCAGCCCCAGCATTTT. It translates to CASSLLEGGGSGQPQHF. The J gene is TRBJ1-5, the V gene TRBV27; 7 nucleotides line up with TRBD1. V shed 1 base, J shed 6 bases, and the junction held 12 bases outside the gene matches. The CDR3 is 17 residues long. CDR1 MNHEY and CDR2 SMNVEV come from the germline V gene (reference sequence).

The V gene is TRBV27, the J gene TRBJ2-7; 7 nucleotides agree with TRBD1. CDR3 size: 18 residues. Germline CDR1 is MNHEY and CDR2 is SMNVEV (reference sequence). Germline trimming cut 0 bases from V and 0 bases from J; bases unmatched to any gene: 11. CDR3 sequence: CASSLSGSGQPFSYEQYF. The CDR3 nucleotides read TGTGCCAGCAGTTTATCTGGTTCGGGACAGCCGTTCTCCTACGAGCAGTACTTC.

This chain uses TRBV7-2 with TRBJ1-5; 7 bases line up with TRBD1. CDR1 is SGHTA and CDR2 is FQGNSA in the germline V gene. The CDR3 is made up of 14 amino acids. The ends lost 1 base at V and 5 bases at J; junction bases unmatched: 2. The DNA of the CDR3 is TGTGCCAGCAGCTTAGAGGGACAGTATCAGCCCCAGCATTTT. Protein: CASSLEGQYQPQHF.

The chain couples TRBV9 to TRBJ2-2; no reliable D call. The CDR3 spans 13 residues. Germline lookup yields CDR1 SGDLS and CDR2 YYNGEE. Trimming took off 7 bases at V and 0 bases at J, with 7 bases between the two ends. The CDR3 coding sequence is TGTGCCAGCGGTGACACGAACACCGGGGAGCTGTTTTTT. The encoded protein is CASGDTNTGELFF.

This rearrangement joins TRBV30 to TRBJ2-1; D remains unclear. Trimming removed 4 bases at V and 0 bases at J, with 7 bases between. CDR1 and CDR2 (germline): GTSNPN, SVGIG (reference sequence). This CDR3 spans 13 amino acids. CDR3 loop: CAWTRSSYNEQFF. As DNA, the CDR3 is TGTGCCTGGACACGGAGCTCCTACAATGAGCAGTTCTTC.

V gene TRBV19 combines with J gene TRBJ1-4; D is perhaps TRBD1 (6 bases). The germline V and J ends were trimmed by 6 bases and 10 bases, with 18 bases remaining between them. This CDR3 contains 14 residues. The V gene's germline CDR1 is LNHDA and CDR2 SQIVND (reference sequence). The CDR3 loop is CASSNTGLAGKLFF. CDR3 DNA sequence: TGTGCCAGTAGCAATACAGGGCTCGCAGGAAAACTGTTTTTT.

This clone was observed a single time. The chain is built from TRBV5-1 and TRBJ2-3, with TRBD2 matching over 9 bases. CDR1 is SGHRS, CDR2 YFSETQ, per germline. V lost 4 bases, J lost 6 bases, and 12 bases stayed unmatched. There are 16 residues in the CDR3. The CDR3 DNA reads TGCGCCAGCAGCCAGCGGGGGGCCCCAGAACCGGATACGCAGTATTTT. It encodes CASSQRGAPEPDTQYF.

The V call is TRBV5-1, the J call TRBJ1-4; D is possibly TRBD1 (5 bases). V lost 0 bases and J 4 bases, leaving 16 bases between the germline ends. The germline gives CDR1 SGHRS, CDR2 YFSETQ. CDR3 length: 17 residues. CDR3 DNA sequence: TGCGCCAGCAGCTTGGCCGCAAGACAGTTGCGTAATGAAAAACTGTTTTTT. Translation gives CASSLAARQLRNEKLFF.

This chain connects TRBV27 to TRBJ2-5, with 7 bases that match TRBD2. The DNA matches TRBJ2-7 better at its end, which makes the J call doubtful. CDR3 length: 13 amino acids. Germline V CDR1 and CDR2: MNHEY, SMNVEV (reference sequence). The CDR3 DNA reads as TGTGCCAGCAGTGAGCGGGGCCCCTACGAGCAGTACTTC. This sequence encodes CASSERGPYEQYF.

This clone was counted a single time. The gene calls are TRBV20-1 and TRBJ2-3; TRBD2 is a possible D gene (6 bases). Trimming stripped 7 bases from V and 4 bases from J, with 9 bases between. The CDR3 extends over 11 amino acids. Germline assignment: CDR1 DFQATT and CDR2 SNEGSKA (reference sequence). DNA for the CDR3: TGCAGTGGTGCGGGGCCAGATACGCAGTATTTT. Translation: CSGAGPDTQYF.

This clone showed up just once. This sequence joins TRBV28 and TRBJ1-2; a possible D gene is TRBD1 (6 bases). This CDR3 region has 13 residues. The germline V and J ends were trimmed by 10 bases and 4 bases, with 16 bases remaining between them. The germline V gene has CDR1 MDHEN and CDR2 SYDVKM. CDR3 sequence: CATSDRRGYGYTF. DNA of the CDR3: TGTGCCACCTCGGACAGAAGGGGCTATGGCTACACCTTC.

J is TRBJ1-1 and V is TRBV11-2; the D is unclear. The germline V gene has CDR1 SGHAT and CDR2 FQNNGV. V was shortened by 5 bases and J by 4 bases, with 11 bases between the two germline ends. This CDR3 is 13 amino acids long. The DNA for the CDR3 is TGTGCCAGCAGCCTTTACACAGTCACTGAAGCTTTCTTT. Protein product: CASSLYTVTEAFF.

The rearrangement links TRBV7-8 to TRBJ2-7, with TRBD2 identical over 8 bases. CDR3 size: 17 residues. V trimming: 5 bases; J trimming: 0 bases; junction bases outside the gene matches: 12. Germline loops: CDR1 SGHVS, CDR2 FQNEAQ. This CDR3 is CASSIESGGQNSYEQYF. The CDR3 nucleotides are TGTGCCAGCAGCATAGAGAGCGGGGGCCAAAACTCCTACGAGCAGTACTTC.

This clone appeared once. J is TRBJ1-2 and V is TRBV7-9, with TRBD1 identical over 9 bases. V gave up 5 bases and J gave up 4 bases; unmatched junction bases: 8. The CDR3 totals 15 residues. CDR1 and CDR2 from the germline V gene are SEHNR and FQNEAQ (reference sequence). This CDR3 is CASSPRGTGIYGYTF. CDR3 bases: TGTGCCAGCAGCCCGAGGGGGACAGGGATCTATGGCTACACCTTC.

This clone was picked up one time. The chain is built from TRBV6-5 and TRBJ1-2, with D maybe TRBD1 (6 bases). CDR3 size: 14 residues. Germline CDR1 MNHEY, CDR2 SVGAGI. V was pared by 4 bases and J by 3 bases, with 12 bases between. The CDR3 spells CASSSPNRDYGYTF. The CDR3 DNA reads as TGTGCCAGCAGTTCCCCGAACAGGGACTATGGCTACACCTTC.

This clone came up a few times. The gene calls are TRBV5-1 and TRBJ2-2; 8 nucleotides match TRBD1. Per germline, CDR1 SGHRS and CDR2 YFSETQ. J lost 7 bases, V lost 4 bases, and 9 bases had no gene match. The CDR3 covers 15 residues. Here the CDR3 reads CASSVAGGLGGELFF. The CDR3, as DNA: TGCGCCAGCAGCGTAGCAGGGGGCTTAGGCGGGGAGCTGTTTTTT.

The chain employs TRBV4-3 and TRBJ2-1; 8 bases line up with TRBD2. This CDR3 is 15 amino acids long. Germline trimming cut 0 bases from V and 8 bases from J; bases unmatched to any gene: 6. Germline values: CDR1 LGHNA, CDR2 YSLEER. Written as DNA, the CDR3 is TGCGCCAGCAGCCAAGATTCGAGCGGGGGAGATGAGCAGTTCTTC. It translates to CASSQDSSGGDEQFF.

This chain joins TRBV7-3 and TRBJ1-6; D perhaps matches TRBD1 (6 bases). Trimming took off 5 bases at V and 1 base at J, with 15 bases between the two ends. The length of the CDR3 is 17 residues. Germline CDR1 and CDR2: SGHTA and FQGTGA. For the CDR3, the DNA is TGTGCCAGCAGCCCCGGGGCTAGGGGGTCCTATAATTCACCCCTCCACTTT. As protein: CASSPGARGSYNSPLHF.

The chain joins TRBV5-4 to TRBJ1-6; tentative D call: TRBD1 (5 bases). V shed 4 bases and J shed 9 bases, with 11 bases lying between them. Germline V gene lookup returns CDR1 SGHNT and CDR2 YYREEE (reference sequence). The CDR3 has 13 amino acids. This CDR3 reads CASSQGGSSPLHF. The CDR3 region has the DNA TGTGCCAGCAGCCAGGGTGGTAGTTCACCCCTCCACTTT.

This sequence joins TRBV5-1 and TRBJ2-5; D is perhaps TRBD1 (6 bases). There are 15 residues in the CDR3. Between the trimmed V and J ends, which lost 5 bases and 4 bases, there was a span of 18 bases. Germline V lookup: CDR1 SGHRS, CDR2 YFSETQ. CDR3 region: CASRKDRFGAETQYF. CDR3 in DNA: TGCGCCAGCAGAAAAGACAGGTTTGGCGCAGAGACCCAGTACTTC.